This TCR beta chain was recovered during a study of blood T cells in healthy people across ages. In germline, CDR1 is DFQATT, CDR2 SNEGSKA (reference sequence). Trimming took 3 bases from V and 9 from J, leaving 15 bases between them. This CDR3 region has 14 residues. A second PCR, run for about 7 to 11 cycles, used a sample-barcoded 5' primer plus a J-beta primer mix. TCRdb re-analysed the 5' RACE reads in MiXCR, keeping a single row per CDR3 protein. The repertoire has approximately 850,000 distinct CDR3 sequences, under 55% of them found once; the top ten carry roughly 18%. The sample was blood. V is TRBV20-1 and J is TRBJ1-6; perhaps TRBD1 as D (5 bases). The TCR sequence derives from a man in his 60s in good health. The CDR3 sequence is CSAREGLQGSPLHF. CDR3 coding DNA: TGCAGTGCTAGGGAGGGACTTCAGGGTTCACCCCTCCACTTT.